This T cell receptor (beta chain) was documented in a study of pediatric ulcerative colitis. Sequencing depth was up to 500,000 reads per sample. The data were produced by immunoSEQ multiplex PCR, yet TCRdb's version contains in-frame clones alone and is incomplete. The sample holds roughly 54,000 clones; over 70% are singletons and the top ten take approximately 1.5%. Trimming left V 5 bases short and J 9 bases short, with 17 bases between. CDR3 size: 14 residues. Germline assignment: CDR1 MNHEY and CDR2 SVGAGI. Sequenced: blood. V usage is TRBV6-5 and J usage is TRBJ2-1, with unresolved D. This clonotype was obtained from a boy younger than 18 who was a control in a study of pediatric ulcerative colitis. The DNA for the CDR3 is TGTGCCAGCAGTAAGGGTTTCGGACCACGTGAGCAGTTCTTC. It yields the protein CASSKGFGPREQFF.